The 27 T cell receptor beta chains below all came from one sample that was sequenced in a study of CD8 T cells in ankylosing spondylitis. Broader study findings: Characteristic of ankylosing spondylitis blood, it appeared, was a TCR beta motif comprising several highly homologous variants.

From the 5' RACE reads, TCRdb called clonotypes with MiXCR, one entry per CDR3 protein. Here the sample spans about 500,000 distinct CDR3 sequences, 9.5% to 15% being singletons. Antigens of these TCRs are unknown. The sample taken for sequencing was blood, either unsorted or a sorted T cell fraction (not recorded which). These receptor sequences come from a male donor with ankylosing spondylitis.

CDR3 sequence (DNA): TGCGCCAGCAGTGAAATAGGGGGCCCCGGGGAGCTGTTTTTT. This gives the protein CASSEIGGPGELFF. This rearrangement joins TRBV10-1 to TRBJ2-2, with TRBD1 matching over 7 bases. Germline assignment: CDR1 WNHNN and CDR2 SYGVQD (reference sequence). The CDR3 is 14 amino acids. Trimming cost V 3 bases and J 6 bases; bases outside gene matches: 4.

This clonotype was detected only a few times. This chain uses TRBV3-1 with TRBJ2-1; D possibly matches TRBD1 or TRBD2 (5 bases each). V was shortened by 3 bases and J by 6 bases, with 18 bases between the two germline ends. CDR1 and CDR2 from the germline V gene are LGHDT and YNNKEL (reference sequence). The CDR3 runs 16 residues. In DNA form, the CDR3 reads TGTGCCAGCAGCCATACCGGGACCGATTGGGGCAATGAGCAGTTCTTC. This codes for CASSHTGTDWGNEQFF.

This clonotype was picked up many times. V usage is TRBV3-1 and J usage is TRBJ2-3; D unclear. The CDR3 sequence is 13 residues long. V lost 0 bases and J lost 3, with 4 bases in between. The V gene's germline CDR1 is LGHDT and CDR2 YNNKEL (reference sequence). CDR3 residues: CASSQDRTDTQYF. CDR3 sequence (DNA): TGTGCCAGCAGCCAAGATCGAACAGATACGCAGTATTTT.

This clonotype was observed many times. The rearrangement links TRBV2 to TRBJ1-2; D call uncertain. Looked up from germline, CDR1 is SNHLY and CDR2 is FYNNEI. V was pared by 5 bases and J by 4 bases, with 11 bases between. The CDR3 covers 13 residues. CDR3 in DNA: TGTGCCAGCAGTACCTTGGGGAGCTATGGCTACACCTTC. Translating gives CASSTLGSYGYTF.

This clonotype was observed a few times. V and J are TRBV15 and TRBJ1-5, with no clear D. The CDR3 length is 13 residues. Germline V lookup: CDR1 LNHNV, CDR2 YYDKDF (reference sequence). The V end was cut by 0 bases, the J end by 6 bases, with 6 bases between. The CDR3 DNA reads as TGTGCCACCAGCAGAGAAATAGGTCAGCCCCAGCATTTT. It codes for CATSREIGQPQHF.

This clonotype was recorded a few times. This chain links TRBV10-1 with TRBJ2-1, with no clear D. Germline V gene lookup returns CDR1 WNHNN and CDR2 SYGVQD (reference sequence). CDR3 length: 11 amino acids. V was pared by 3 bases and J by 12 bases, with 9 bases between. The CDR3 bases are TGCGCCAGCAGTGAAGGTTTTGGGCAGTTCTTC. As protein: CASSEGFGQFF.

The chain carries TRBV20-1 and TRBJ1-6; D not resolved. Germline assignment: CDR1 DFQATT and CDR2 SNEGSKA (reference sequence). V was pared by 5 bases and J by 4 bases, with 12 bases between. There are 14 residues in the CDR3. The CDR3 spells CSARSGSYNSPLHF. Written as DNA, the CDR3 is TGCAGTGCTCGATCTGGATCATATAATTCACCCCTCCACTTT.

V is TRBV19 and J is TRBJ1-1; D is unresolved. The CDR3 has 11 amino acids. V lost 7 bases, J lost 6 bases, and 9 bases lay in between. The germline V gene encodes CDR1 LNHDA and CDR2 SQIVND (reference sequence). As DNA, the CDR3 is TGTGCCAGTATCGGAGGTTCTGAAGCTTTCTTT. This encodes CASIGGSEAFF.

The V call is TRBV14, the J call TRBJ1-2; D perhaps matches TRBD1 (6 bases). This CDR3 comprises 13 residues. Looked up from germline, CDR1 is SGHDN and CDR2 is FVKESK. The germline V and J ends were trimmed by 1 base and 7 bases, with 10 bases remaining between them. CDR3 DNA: TGTGCCAGCAGCCAAGTTGTCAGGGGTGGCTACACCTTC. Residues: CASSQVVRGGYTF.

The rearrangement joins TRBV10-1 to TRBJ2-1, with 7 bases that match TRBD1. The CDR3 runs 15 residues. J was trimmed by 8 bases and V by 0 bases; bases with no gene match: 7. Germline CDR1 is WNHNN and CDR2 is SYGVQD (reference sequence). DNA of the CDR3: TGCGCCAGCAGTGAGTCAGGACAGGATAGGGATGAGCAGTTCTTC. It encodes CASSESGQDRDEQFF.

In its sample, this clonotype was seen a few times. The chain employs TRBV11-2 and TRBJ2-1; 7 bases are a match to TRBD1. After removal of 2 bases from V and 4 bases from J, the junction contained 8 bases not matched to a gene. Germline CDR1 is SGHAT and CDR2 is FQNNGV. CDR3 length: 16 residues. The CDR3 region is CASSLRGPARYNEQFF. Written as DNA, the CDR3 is TGTGCCAGCAGCTTAAGGGGGCCGGCTAGATACAATGAGCAGTTCTTC. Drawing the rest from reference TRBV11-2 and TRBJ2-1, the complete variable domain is EAGVAQSPRYKIIEKRQSVAFWCNPISGHATLYWYQQILGQGPKLLIQFQNNGVVDDSQLPKDRFSAERLKGVDSTLKIQPAKLEDSAVYLCASSLRGPARYNEQFFGPGTRLTVL.

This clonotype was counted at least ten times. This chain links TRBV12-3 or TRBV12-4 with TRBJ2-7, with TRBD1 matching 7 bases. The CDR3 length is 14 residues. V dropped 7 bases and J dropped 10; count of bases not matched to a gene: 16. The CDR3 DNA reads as TGTGCCAGCACCCAAGGGACAGACCCTACGAGCCAGTACTTC. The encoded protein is CASTQGTDPTSQYF.

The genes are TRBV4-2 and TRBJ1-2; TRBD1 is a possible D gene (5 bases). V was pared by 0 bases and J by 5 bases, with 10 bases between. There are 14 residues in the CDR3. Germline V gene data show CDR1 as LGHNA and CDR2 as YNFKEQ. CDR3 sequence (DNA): TGTGCCAGCAGCCAAGAAGGGGCAGAGTATGGCTACACCTTC. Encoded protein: CASSQEGAEYGYTF.

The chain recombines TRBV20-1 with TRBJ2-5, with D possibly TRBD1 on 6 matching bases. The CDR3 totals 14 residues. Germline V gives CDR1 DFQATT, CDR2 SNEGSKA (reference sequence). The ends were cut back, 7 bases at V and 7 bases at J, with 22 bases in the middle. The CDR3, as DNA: TGCAGTGTTATACGGGACACCGACCAGATGACCCAGTACTTC. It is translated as CSVIRDTDQMTQYF.

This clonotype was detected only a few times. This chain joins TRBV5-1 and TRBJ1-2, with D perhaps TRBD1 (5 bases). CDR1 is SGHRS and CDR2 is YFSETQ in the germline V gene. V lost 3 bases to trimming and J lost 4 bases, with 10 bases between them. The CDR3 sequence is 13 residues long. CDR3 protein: CASSSTARYGYTF. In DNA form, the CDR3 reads TGCGCCAGCAGCTCGACAGCCCGCTATGGCTACACCTTC.

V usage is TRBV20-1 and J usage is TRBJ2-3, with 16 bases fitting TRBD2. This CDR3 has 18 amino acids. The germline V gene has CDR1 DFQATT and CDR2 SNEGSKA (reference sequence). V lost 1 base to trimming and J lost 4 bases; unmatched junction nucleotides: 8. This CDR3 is CSARAGLAGGRFSDTQYF. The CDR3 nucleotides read TGCAGTGCTAGAGCGGGACTAGCGGGAGGGCGATTCTCAGATACGCAGTATTTT.

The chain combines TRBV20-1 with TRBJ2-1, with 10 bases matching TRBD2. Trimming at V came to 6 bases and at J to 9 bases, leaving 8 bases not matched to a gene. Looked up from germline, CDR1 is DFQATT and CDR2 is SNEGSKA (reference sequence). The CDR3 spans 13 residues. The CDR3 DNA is TGCAGTGCCCTGGGTAGCGGGAGGTCTGAGCAGTTCTTC. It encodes CSALGSGRSEQFF.

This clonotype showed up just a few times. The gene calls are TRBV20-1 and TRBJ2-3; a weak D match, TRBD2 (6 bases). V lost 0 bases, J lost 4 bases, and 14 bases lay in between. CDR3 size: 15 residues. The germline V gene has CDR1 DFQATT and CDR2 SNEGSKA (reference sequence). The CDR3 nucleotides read TGCAGTGCTAGAGATGAGGGCAGGGAGGCAGATACGCAGTATTTT. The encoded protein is CSARDEGREADTQYF.

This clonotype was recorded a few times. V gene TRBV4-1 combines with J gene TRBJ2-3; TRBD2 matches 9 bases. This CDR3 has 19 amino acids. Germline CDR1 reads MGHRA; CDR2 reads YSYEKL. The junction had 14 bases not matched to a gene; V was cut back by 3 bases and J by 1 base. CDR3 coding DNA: TGCGCCAGCAGCCAGACTGAAGACCTTAGCGGGAGCCGCACAGATACGCAGTATTTT. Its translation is CASSQTEDLSGSRTDTQYF.

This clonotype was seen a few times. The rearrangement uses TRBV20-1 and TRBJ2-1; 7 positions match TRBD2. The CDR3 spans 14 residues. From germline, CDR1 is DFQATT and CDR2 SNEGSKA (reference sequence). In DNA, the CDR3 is TGCAGCCCCCCGAGCGGGACCGGATACAATGAGCAGTTCTTC. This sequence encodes CSPPSGTGYNEQFF.

The CDR3 loop reads CATSDSRDRGWVVETQYF. The CDR3 coding sequence is TGTGCCACCAGTGATTCTAGAGACAGGGGTTGGGTCGTGGAGACCCAGTACTTC. This chain connects TRBV24-1 to TRBJ2-5; 8 bases align to TRBD1. From germline, CDR1 is KGHDR and CDR2 SFDVKD. The CDR3 length is 18 residues. The V gene end was trimmed by 2 bases and the J gene end by 5 bases; junction bases not matched to a gene: 15.

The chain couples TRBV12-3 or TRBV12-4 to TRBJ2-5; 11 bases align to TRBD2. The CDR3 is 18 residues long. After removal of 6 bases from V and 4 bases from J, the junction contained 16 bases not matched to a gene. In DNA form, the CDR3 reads TGTGCCAGCAGGCATCGGGGGGTACTAGCGGGGGCCAGAGAGACCCAGTACTTC. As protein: CASRHRGVLAGARETQYF.

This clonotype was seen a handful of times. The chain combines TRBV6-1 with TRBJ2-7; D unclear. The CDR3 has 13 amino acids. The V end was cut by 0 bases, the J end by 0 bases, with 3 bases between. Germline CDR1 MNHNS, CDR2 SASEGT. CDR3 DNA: TGTGCCAGCAGTGAAGCTTCCTCCTACGAGCAGTACGTC. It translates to CASSEASSYEQYV.

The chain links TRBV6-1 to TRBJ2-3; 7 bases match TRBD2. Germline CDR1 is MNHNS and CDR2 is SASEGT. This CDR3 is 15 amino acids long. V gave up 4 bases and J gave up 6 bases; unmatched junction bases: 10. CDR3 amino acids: CASSGKSGIGDTQYF. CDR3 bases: TGTGCCAGCAGTGGCAAAAGCGGGATAGGGGATACGCAGTATTTT.

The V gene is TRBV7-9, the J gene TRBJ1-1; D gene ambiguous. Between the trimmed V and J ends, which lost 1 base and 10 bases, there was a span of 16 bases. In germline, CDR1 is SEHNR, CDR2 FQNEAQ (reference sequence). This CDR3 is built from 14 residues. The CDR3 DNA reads TGTGCCAGCAGCTTAGAATTCGGCTCCCTCCCAGCTTTCTTT. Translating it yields CASSLEFGSLPAFF.

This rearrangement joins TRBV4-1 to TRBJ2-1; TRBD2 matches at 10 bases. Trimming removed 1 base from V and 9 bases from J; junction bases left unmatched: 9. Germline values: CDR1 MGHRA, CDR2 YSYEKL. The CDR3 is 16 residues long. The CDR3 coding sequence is TGCGCCAGCAGCCAAGGGCAGCTAGCGGGAGATGTTGAGCAGTTCTTC. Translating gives CASSQGQLAGDVEQFF.

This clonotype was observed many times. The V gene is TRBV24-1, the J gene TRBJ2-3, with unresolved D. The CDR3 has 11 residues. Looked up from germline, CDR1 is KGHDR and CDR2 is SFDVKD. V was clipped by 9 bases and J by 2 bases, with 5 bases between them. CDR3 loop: CATGDTDTQYF. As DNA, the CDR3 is TGTGCCACCGGGGACACAGATACGCAGTATTTT.